Listed below are T cell receptor beta chains from one sample, sequenced in a study of blood T cell repertoires in COVID-19. The data were produced by immunoSEQ multiplex PCR, yet TCRdb's version contains in-frame clones alone and is incomplete. The sample consists of over 300,000 clones, approximately 85% of them appearing once. The specimen sequenced was peripheral blood. These receptors were obtained from a woman aged 45-65 years with acute or convalescent COVID-19. Each CDR3 is given with its conserved first and last residue. The D gene is left open where the match is weak. The size field is filled for only some rows; it gives once, few, many or a size class.

j_call: TRBJ2-7
v_call: TRBV10-3
clone_size: NA
d_call: TRBD1
cdr3_nt: TGTGCCATCAGTGAGTCGGGACAGGGCTACGAGCAGTACTTC
cdr3_aa: CAISESGQGYEQYF

j_call: TRBJ2-7
v_call: TRBV28
clone_size: NA
d_call: NA
cdr3_nt: TGTGCCAGCAGTTTAGATCCGGGGAGCTCCTACGAGCAGTACTTC
cdr3_aa: CASSLDPGSSYEQYF

j_call: TRBJ2-1
v_call: TRBV6-2/TRBV6-3
clone_size: few
d_call: NA
cdr3_nt: TGTGCCAGCAGTTACTCGAAGTACTCCCCGGGTCACAATGAGCAGTTCTTC
cdr3_aa: CASSYSKYSPGHNEQFF

j_call: TRBJ2-7
v_call: TRBV6-5
clone_size: NA
d_call: NA
cdr3_nt: TGTGCCAGCAGTCGCTTAGGACTGAGGGACGAGCAGTACTTC
cdr3_aa: CASSRLGLRDEQYF

j_call: TRBJ1-5
v_call: TRBV7-3
clone_size: NA
d_call: NA
cdr3_nt: TGTGCCAGCAGTCAGGGGTACAATCAGCCCCAGCATTTT
cdr3_aa: CASSQGYNQPQHF

j_call: TRBJ1-2
v_call: TRBV6-5
clone_size: once
d_call: NA
cdr3_nt: TGTGCCAGCAGGACAGGAATTTGGGATGGCTACACCTTC
cdr3_aa: CASRTGIWDGYTF

j_call: TRBJ2-1
v_call: TRBV9
clone_size: NA
d_call: NA
cdr3_nt: TGTGCCAGCAGCCCCCTCCTCGGCGGTCGAGGGTACAATGAGCAGTTCTTC
cdr3_aa: CASSPLLGGRGYNEQFF

j_call: TRBJ2-3
v_call: TRBV29-1
clone_size: NA
d_call: TRBD2
cdr3_nt: TGCAGCGTCGGACTAGCGGGAGGGAGTACAGATACGCAGTATTTT
cdr3_aa: CSVGLAGGSTDTQYF

j_call: TRBJ1-1
v_call: TRBV21-1
clone_size: NA
d_call: NA
cdr3_nt: TGTGCCAGCAGCAGGGCGGGGAACACTGAAGCTTTCTTT
cdr3_aa: CASSRAGNTEAFF

j_call: TRBJ2-5
v_call: TRBV5-1
clone_size: NA
d_call: NA
cdr3_nt: TGCGCCAGCAACCCAGGGGCAGGGGAGACCCAGTACTTC
cdr3_aa: CASNPGAGETQYF

j_call: TRBJ2-7
v_call: TRBV28
clone_size: NA
d_call: NA
cdr3_nt: TGTGCCAGCAGTTCCACCCGAGGGGGTGGTCCTCTCTACGAGCAGTACTTC
cdr3_aa: CASSSTRGGGPLYEQYF

j_call: TRBJ2-1
v_call: TRBV5-1
clone_size: NA
d_call: TRBD2
cdr3_nt: TGCGCCAGCAGCCCGGGACTAGCGGATTACAATGAGCAGTTCTTC
cdr3_aa: CASSPGLADYNEQFF

j_call: TRBJ2-3
v_call: TRBV4-1
clone_size: once
d_call: TRBD1
cdr3_nt: TGCGCCAGCAGCCAGGACAAATTACAGGGGGTGGCAGATACGCAGTATTTT
cdr3_aa: CASSQDKLQGVADTQYF

j_call: TRBJ1-2
v_call: TRBV11-2
clone_size: NA
d_call: NA
cdr3_nt: TGTGCCAGCAGCCCCCGAGTGCTGTGGTTAGGGGAGGAAGGCTATGGCTACACCTTC
cdr3_aa: CASSPRVLWLGEEGYGYTF

j_call: TRBJ2-7
v_call: TRBV7-2
clone_size: few
d_call: NA
cdr3_nt: TGTGCCAGCAGCTTAGCATCTCAGGGGCAGCAGTACTTC
cdr3_aa: CASSLASQGQQYF

j_call: TRBJ1-2
v_call: TRBV28
clone_size: NA
d_call: TRBD1
cdr3_nt: TGTGCCAGCTTTATGACGGGACAGGGTAACTATGGCTACACCTTC
cdr3_aa: CASFMTGQGNYGYTF

j_call: TRBJ2-5
v_call: TRBV28
clone_size: NA
d_call: NA
cdr3_nt: TGTGCCAGCAGTCGGAGACAAGAGACCCAGTACTTC
cdr3_aa: CASSRRQETQYF

j_call: TRBJ2-2
v_call: TRBV24-1
clone_size: NA
d_call: NA
cdr3_nt: TGTGCCACATTCCAGGGCGGGGAGCTGTTTTTT
cdr3_aa: CATFQGGELFF

j_call: TRBJ1-1
v_call: TRBV7-2
clone_size: NA
d_call: TRBD1
cdr3_nt: TGTGCCAGCAGCCCAAACAGGGGGCGGCCGAACACTGAAGCTTTCTTT
cdr3_aa: CASSPNRGRPNTEAFF

j_call: TRBJ2-1
v_call: TRBV9
clone_size: NA
d_call: NA
cdr3_nt: TGTGCCAGCAGCGTATTCTCCGGGGACAATGAGCAGTTCTTC
cdr3_aa: CASSVFSGDNEQFF

j_call: TRBJ2-5
v_call: TRBV6-5
clone_size: NA
d_call: TRBD1
cdr3_nt: TGTGCCACCCGAATCCCAGACAGGGCTAAAGAGACCCAGTACTTC
cdr3_aa: CATRIPDRAKETQYF

j_call: TRBJ1-5
v_call: TRBV27
clone_size: NA
d_call: TRBD1
cdr3_nt: TGTGCCAGCAACCCCTCCTCGGCAGGGGGGAATCAGCCCCAGCATTTT
cdr3_aa: CASNPSSAGGNQPQHF

j_call: TRBJ1-1
v_call: TRBV5-6
clone_size: NA
d_call: TRBD1
cdr3_nt: TGTGCCAGCAGCTCGGACAGGAGGGACGGGAACACTGAAGCTTTCTTT
cdr3_aa: CASSSDRRDGNTEAFF

j_call: TRBJ1-4
v_call: TRBV7-8
clone_size: NA
d_call: TRBD1
cdr3_nt: TGTGCCAGCAGCTTAGTCCGGACAGGGCGGAATGAAAAACTGTTTTTT
cdr3_aa: CASSLVRTGRNEKLFF

j_call: TRBJ2-1
v_call: TRBV5-4
clone_size: NA
d_call: TRBD2
cdr3_nt: TGTGCCAGCAGCTCGTGGACTAGCGGGAGCAATGAGCAGTTCTTC
cdr3_aa: CASSSWTSGSNEQFF

j_call: TRBJ1-4
v_call: TRBV7-9
clone_size: NA
d_call: NA
cdr3_nt: TGTGCCAGCAGTGTAGCGGGGTTTAATGAAAAACTGTTTTTT
cdr3_aa: CASSVAGFNEKLFF

j_call: TRBJ2-2
v_call: TRBV18
clone_size: NA
d_call: NA
cdr3_nt: TGTGCCAGCTCACCACCGTTAACCGGGGAGCTGTTTTTT
cdr3_aa: CASSPPLTGELFF

j_call: TRBJ2-1
v_call: TRBV7-2
clone_size: NA
d_call: NA
cdr3_nt: TGTGCCGGAGGGCTAAACAGCTACAATGAGCAGTTCTTC
cdr3_aa: CAGGLNSYNEQFF

j_call: TRBJ1-2
v_call: TRBV25-1
clone_size: NA
d_call: TRBD1
cdr3_nt: TGTGCCAGCAGTGAGGGACAGCCGAACTATGGCTACACCTTC
cdr3_aa: CASSEGQPNYGYTF

j_call: TRBJ1-2
v_call: TRBV30
clone_size: NA
d_call: NA
cdr3_nt: TGTGCCTGGAGTCCCCCTGGGCAGGCTAACTATGGCTACACCTTC
cdr3_aa: CAWSPPGQANYGYTF

j_call: TRBJ2-5
v_call: TRBV5-6
clone_size: NA
d_call: TRBD1
cdr3_nt: TGTGCCAGCAGCTTTTGGGTGTCTCTCCGGGACAGGGGCGTGGAGACCCAGTACTTC
cdr3_aa: CASSFWVSLRDRGVETQYF